These 17 T cell receptor beta chains were sequenced from one sample in a study of cytomegalovirus exposure and HLA in healthy donors. The study ran its PCR with 60 Vbeta and 13 Jbeta primers. Clones were read by immunoSEQ multiplex PCR, and TCRdb kept only the in-frame ones, dropping some. This table has some 110,000 clones, 79% appearing once. Sequencing was carried out using PBMCs. The receptors derive from a young woman in good health and CMV-seropositive.

The chain links TRBV5-1 to TRBJ2-1, with 7 bases that match TRBD2. V lost 4 bases, J lost 0 bases, and 7 bases stayed unmatched. The V gene's germline CDR1 is SGHRS and CDR2 YFSETQ. This CDR3 comprises 16 residues. The CDR3 region has the DNA TGCGCCAGCAGCACTCTAGCGGCTAGCTCCTACAATGAGCAGTTCTTC. Its protein is CASSTLAASSYNEQFF.

V usage is TRBV11-3 and J usage is TRBJ2-7; TRBD1 agrees at 12 bases. Germline V gives CDR1 SGHNT, CDR2 YENEEA. The CDR3 runs 15 residues. The junction had 6 bases not matched to a gene; V was cut back by 6 bases and J by 3 bases. The CDR3 coding sequence is TGTGCCAGCAGGTCCGGGACAGGGGGCGTCTACGAGCAGTACTTC. Translation: CASRSGTGGVYEQYF.

This clone was observed once. The rearrangement uses TRBV21-1 and TRBJ1-2; the table calls TRBD1, which could not be checked here. TRBV21-1 is flagged as a pseudogene. CDR3 size: 17 residues. The chain's CDR3 is CASSKTLPGQEHYGYTF. In nucleotides, the CDR3 is TGTGCCAGCAGCAAAACCCTCCCGGGACAGGAGCACTATGGCTACACCTTC.

The chain links TRBV7-6 to TRBJ2-5, with D tentatively TRBD2 (6 bases). CDR3 length: 16 amino acids. In germline, CDR1 is SGHVS, CDR2 FNYEAQ. With 5 bases removed from V and 2 bases from J, the gap between germline ends came to 18 bases. The CDR3 nucleotides are TGTGCCAGCAGCCCTAGGGCTAGCGTATTACAAGAGACCCAGTACTTC. This gives the protein CASSPRASVLQETQYF.

V usage is TRBV7-8 and J usage is TRBJ1-2, with D possibly TRBD1 on 5 matching bases. V lost 7 bases and J 4 bases, leaving 19 bases between the germline ends. The CDR3 is 15 amino acids. Germline V gene sequence: CDR1 SGHVS, CDR2 FQNEAQ. For the CDR3, the DNA is TGTGCCAGCACCTCTAGGGGCCCGGGCGGCTATGGCTACACCTTC. Translation: CASTSRGPGGYGYTF.

The rearrangement joins TRBV28 to TRBJ2-7; possible D gene TRBD2, 5 bases. Germline V gene sequence: CDR1 MDHEN, CDR2 SYDVKM. CDR3 length equals 13 residues. V was pared by 10 bases and J by 3 bases, with 16 bases between. CDR3: CATYPGYVYEQYF. For the CDR3, the DNA is TGTGCCACCTACCCGGGATACGTCTACGAGCAGTACTTC. The whole variable domain, remainder taken from reference TRBV28 and TRBJ2-7, is DVKVTQSSRYLVKRTGEKVFLECVQDMDHENMFWYRQDPGLGLRLIYFSYDVKMKEKGDIPEGYSVSREKKERFSLILESASTNQTSMYLCATYPGYVYEQYFGPGTRLTVT.

The rearrangement joins TRBV6-1 to TRBJ2-2; tentatively, D is TRBD2 (6 bases). CDR3 size: 15 residues. The V end was cut by 5 bases, the J end by 2 bases, with 12 bases between. Germline assignment: CDR1 MNHNS and CDR2 SASEGT. The chain's CDR3 is CASSSSGLNTGELFF. CDR3 DNA: TGTGCCAGCAGTTCGTCGGGACTCAACACCGGGGAGCTGTTTTTT.

This sequence joins TRBV20-1 and TRBJ1-1; the D gene is possibly TRBD1 (5 bases). The CDR3 totals 11 residues. The germline CDR1 and CDR2 sequences are DFQATT and SNEGSKA (reference sequence). Trimming left V 6 bases short and J 10 bases short, with 15 bases between. The CDR3 here is CSAPEGRVAFF. The DNA of the CDR3 is TGCAGTGCCCCGGAGGGGCGCGTAGCTTTCTTT.

This clone was recorded only once. This rearrangement joins TRBV19 to TRBJ2-5, with 13 bases that match TRBD2. Germline values: CDR1 LNHDA, CDR2 SQIVND (reference sequence). The CDR3 runs to 17 residues. J gave up 4 bases and V 3 bases, and 8 bases lay outside the gene matches. The CDR3 bases are TGTGCCAGTAGTATGCGGGGACTAGCGGGAAGTCCAGAGACCCAGTACTTC. It translates to CASSMRGLAGSPETQYF.

This chain connects TRBV28 to TRBJ2-7; 8 nucleotides align to TRBD1. Germline CDR1 MDHEN, CDR2 SYDVKM. The CDR3 covers 14 residues. V lost 6 bases to trimming and J lost 0 bases; unmatched junction nucleotides: 4. In DNA form, the CDR3 reads TGTGCCAGCAGCCCAGGGGGCCTCTCCTACGAGCAGTACTTC. Protein product: CASSPGGLSYEQYF. The whole variable domain, filled in from reference TRBV28 and TRBJ2-7, reads DVKVTQSSRYLVKRTGEKVFLECVQDMDHENMFWYRQDPGLGLRLIYFSYDVKMKEKGDIPEGYSVSREKKERFSLILESASTNQTSMYLCASSPGGLSYEQYFGPGTRLTVT.

Comment on this clone: At one boundary the junction diverges from the germline segment, which might be a read error. This chain links TRBV11-3 with TRBJ2-5, with 8 bases that match TRBD2. CDR1 is SGHNT, CDR2 YENEEA, per germline. This CDR3 is 14 amino acids long. The CDR3 DNA reads TGTGCCAGCAGCCTCCGGGAGGGCCAAGAGGCCCAGTACTTC. Residues: CASSLREGQEAQYF.

This clone appeared a few times. The chain is built from TRBV7-8 and TRBJ1-5; D is possibly TRBD1 (5 bases). Germline V gene lookup returns CDR1 SGHVS and CDR2 FQNEAQ. The CDR3 is 14 residues long. Deletions cut 0 bases from V and 5 bases from J, with 8 bases between. The CDR3 reads CASSLAQGDQPQHF. The CDR3 nucleotides read TGTGCCAGCAGCTTAGCCCAGGGTGATCAGCCCCAGCATTTT.

The chain recombines TRBV6-1 with TRBJ1-5; the match to TRBD1 covers 7 bases. V was pared by 4 bases and J by 4 bases, with 4 bases of the junction left unmatched. Germline values: CDR1 MNHNS, CDR2 SASEGT. The CDR3 has 14 residues. The CDR3 DNA follows: TGTGCCAGCAGTGGCCCGACAGGGAATCAGCCCCAGCATTTT. Translating gives CASSGPTGNQPQHF.

This sequence joins TRBV28 and TRBJ2-1; D is unresolved. Trimming removed 3 bases at V and 3 bases at J, with 6 bases between. From germline, CDR1 is MDHEN and CDR2 SYDVKM. The CDR3 loop spans 13 amino acids. The DNA for the CDR3 is TGTGCCAGCAGTTTTCGGAGCTACAATGAGCAGTTCTTC. It yields the protein CASSFRSYNEQFF.

The chain couples TRBV5-4 to TRBJ2-3, with 9 bases fitting TRBD2. Germline CDR1 is SGHNT and CDR2 is YYREEE (reference sequence). This CDR3 contains 15 residues. The V segment lost 5 bases and the J segment 0 bases; nucleotides outside the gene matches: 4. The CDR3 here is CASSWTSASTDTQYF. The CDR3 DNA follows: TGTGCCAGCAGTTGGACTAGCGCTAGCACAGATACGCAGTATTTT.

This clone occurred once. This chain links TRBV9 with TRBJ1-1; D may be TRBD1 (6 bases). Trimming removed 4 bases at V and 12 bases at J, with 22 bases between. Germline V lookup: CDR1 SGDLS, CDR2 YYNGEE. This CDR3 contains 14 residues. The CDR3: CASSSSSRGPHPFF. In DNA form, the CDR3 reads TGTGCCAGCAGCTCCTCATCCAGGGGTCCCCACCCTTTCTTT. The full variable domain, rest sourced from reference TRBV9 and TRBJ1-1, is DSGVTQTPKHLITATGQRVTLRCSPRSGDLSVYWYQQSLDQGLQFLIQYYNGEERAKGNILERFSAQQFPDLHSELNLSSLELGDSALYFCASSSSSRGPHPFFGQGTRLTVV.

The chain is built from TRBV6-6 and TRBJ2-3; TRBD2 aligns across 10 bases. Trimming took 6 bases from V and 4 from J; bases not matched to a gene: 10. Germline V gene data show CDR1 as MNHNY and CDR2 as SVGAGI (reference sequence). The CDR3 runs to 16 residues. This CDR3 is CASRTGTSEAADTQYF. DNA for the CDR3: TGTGCCAGCAGAACCGGGACTAGCGAGGCTGCAGATACGCAGTATTTT.